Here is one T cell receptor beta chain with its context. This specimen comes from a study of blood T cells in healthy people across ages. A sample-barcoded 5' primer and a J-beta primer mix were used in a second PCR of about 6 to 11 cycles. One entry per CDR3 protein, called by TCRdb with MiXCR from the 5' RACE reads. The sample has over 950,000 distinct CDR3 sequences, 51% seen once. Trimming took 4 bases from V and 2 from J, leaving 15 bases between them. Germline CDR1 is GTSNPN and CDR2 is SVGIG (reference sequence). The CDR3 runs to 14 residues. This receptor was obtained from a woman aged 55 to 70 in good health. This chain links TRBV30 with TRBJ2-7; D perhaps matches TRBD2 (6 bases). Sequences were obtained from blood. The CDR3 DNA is TGTGCCTGGAATCCGGGGCGGGGAACCTACGAGCAGTACTTC. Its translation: CAWNPGRGTYEQYF.